What follows describes a single T cell receptor (beta chain). Its antigen is as yet unknown. The read comes to an end 3 residues before the CDR3 does, leaving the germline J gene to fill in the end. These data belong to a study of Tregs in tolerant kidney transplant recipients. The study's findings and limits: Tolerant patients' donor-specific Tregs expanded beyond overall Tregs, suggesting antigen-driven growth.

Libraries were prepared by immunoSEQ multiplex PCR; TCRdb keeps only in-frame clonotypes and omits some of them. With 30,000 to 40,000 clones in the sample, the ten largest clones hold 1.8%. The nonmyeloablative bone marrow transplants came from related graft donors, with transient mixed chimerism. Germline V gene lookup returns CDR1 SGHTA and CDR2 FQGNSA. This CDR3 is built from 15 residues. V dropped 1 base and J dropped 7; count of bases not matched to a gene: 7. This chain uses TRBV7-2 with TRBJ1-5, with 7 bases aligning to TRBD1. This material consisted of CD4+ T cells from blood (PBMCs), taken 24 months after the transplant. This receptor was identified in a human patient who received a combined kidney and bone marrow transplant. Some T cells may be supplied by the graft donor. The CDR3 DNA, read in part, is TGTGCCAGCAGCTTAGGACAGGGTTGGGAACAGCCC. Protein sequence: CASSLGQGWEQP. The complete CDR3 reads CASSLGQGWEQPQHF.